These 21 T cell receptor beta chains were sequenced from one sample in a study of CD8+CD57+ T cells in acquired aplastic anemia. The template for TCR beta VDJ and CDR3 sequence profiling was genomic DNA. TCRdb ran MiXCR on the reads and lists one entry per CDR3 protein. Among hundreds of thousands of distinct CDR3 sequences listed, 65% to 75% were seen once. Material for sequencing was sorted CD4+, CD8+, or CD8+CD57+ T cells (not recorded which) from PBMCs. Source of these receptors: a human donor in good health, serving as a control.

This clonotype was seen more than once but under ten times. J is TRBJ1-1 and V is TRBV10-3; D gene unclear. CDR1 is ENHRY, CDR2 SYGVKD, per germline. The CDR3 has 13 residues. V shed 2 bases and J shed 2 bases, with 6 bases lying between them. CDR3 coding DNA: TGTGCCATCAGTGAGACCCGAAACACTGAAGCTTTCTTT. It is translated as CAISETRNTEAFF.

The rearrangement joins TRBV2 to TRBJ2-7, with TRBD2 identical over 11 bases. CDR3 size: 16 residues. The trim removed 6 bases at V and 7 bases at J, leaving 14 bases unmatched. The germline V gene encodes CDR1 SNHLY and CDR2 FYNNEI. CDR3 sequence reads: CASSPSSGGVLAEQYF. The CDR3 DNA reads as TGTGCCAGCAGCCCAAGTAGCGGGGGGGTATTGGCTGAGCAGTACTTC.

This sequence joins TRBV20-1 and TRBJ1-2; 9 nucleotides align to TRBD1. The germline V gene has CDR1 DFQATT and CDR2 SNEGSKA (reference sequence). V trimming: 5 bases; J trimming: 6 bases; junction bases outside the gene matches: 7. The CDR3 contains 13 residues. The CDR3 DNA reads as TGCAGTGCTTACCGGGACAGGGAGAATGGCTACACCTTC. Its protein is CSAYRDRENGYTF.

Turning to this clonotype: Since no conserved phenylalanine or tryptophan closes the CDR3, a read error is the likely cause. It is unclear where the CDR3 begins or ends on the DNA, so no DNA is shown, and the CDR3 is as TCRdb lists it. The V gene is TRBV9, the J gene TRBJ2-7; TRBD1, the table's D call, was not compared with the DNA. The CDR3 spans 13 amino acids, including both terminal residues. Per the germline V gene, CDR1 is SGDLS and CDR2 is YYNGEE. CDR3 in amino acids: CASSATEFSGNTI.

The chain combines TRBV7-2 with TRBJ2-7, with D perhaps TRBD2 (6 bases). Deletions cut 4 bases from V and 0 bases from J, with 13 bases between. CDR1 SGHTA and CDR2 FQGNSA come from the germline V gene. The CDR3 has 15 amino acids. The CDR3 is CASSWSGGDSYEQYF. DNA for the CDR3: TGTGCCAGCAGCTGGTCGGGCGGGGACTCCTACGAGCAGTACTTC.

V is TRBV20-1 and J is TRBJ1-2; 7 nucleotides align to TRBD1. The germline CDR1 and CDR2 sequences are DFQATT and SNEGSKA (reference sequence). The trim removed 4 bases at V and 5 bases at J, leaving 7 bases unmatched. The CDR3 covers 13 residues. CDR3 DNA sequence: TGCAGTGCTAAGAGGGGGCTCGGGTATGGCTACACCTTC. Protein product: CSAKRGLGYGYTF.

Concerning this clonotype: The junction departs from the called germline gene at one end, perhaps through a read error. The chain employs TRBV2 and TRBJ1-6; D not certain. CDR1 and CDR2 from the germline V gene are SNHLY and FYNNEI. This CDR3 has 14 residues. DNA for the CDR3: TGTGCCACCAGCGGGCGGTCCTATAATTCTCCCCTCCCCTTT. Residues: CATSGRSYNSPLPF. Looking up the rest from reference TRBV2 and TRBJ1-6 gives the full variable domain: EPEVTQTPSHQVTQMGQEVILRCVPISNHLYFYWYRQILGQKVEFLVSFYNNEISEKSEIFDDQFSVERPDGSNFTLKIRSTKLEDSAMYFCATSGRSYNSPLPFGNGTRLTVT.

At least ten counts were recorded for this clonotype. The genes are TRBV6-6 and TRBJ2-1, with D perhaps matching TRBD2 (6 bases). V shed 2 bases and J shed 10 bases, with 15 bases lying between them. Per germline, CDR1 MNHNY and CDR2 SVGAGI (reference sequence). This CDR3 spans 14 amino acids. CDR3 residues: CASSYQNTRGEQFF. CDR3 sequence (DNA): TGTGCCAGCAGTTACCAAAACACGCGGGGAGAGCAGTTCTTC.

This clonotype was counted a few times. The V gene is TRBV25-1, the J gene TRBJ1-2, with D unresolved. V was trimmed by 3 bases and J by 7 bases, leaving 27 bases between them. The CDR3 has 18 residues. The germline V gene has CDR1 MGHDK and CDR2 SYGVNS. The CDR3 spells CASSDLAGTAEGIGGYTF. CDR3 coding DNA: TGTGCCAGCAGTGATCTAGCGGGCACTGCTGAAGGCATTGGTGGCTACACCTTC.

The chain joins TRBV20-1 to TRBJ2-5; 7 bases align to TRBD1. CDR3 length: 12 amino acids. Germline V CDR1 and CDR2: DFQATT, SNEGSKA (reference sequence). After removal of 4 bases from V and 11 bases from J, the junction contained 10 bases not matched to a gene. The CDR3 DNA reads as TGCAGTGCTACGCGCGCAGCGACAGGGCAGTACTTC. Translating gives CSATRAATGQYF.

V gene TRBV2 combines with J gene TRBJ2-5; a possible D gene is TRBD1 (5 bases). The V gene lost 8 bases and the J gene lost 4 bases, with 11 bases spanning the gap. The CDR3 is 12 amino acids. CDR1 is SNHLY and CDR2 is FYNNEI in the germline V gene. The CDR3 sequence: CASRTTAETQYF. CDR3 sequence (DNA): TGTGCCAGCCGCACGACAGCAGAGACCCAGTACTTC.

The chain combines TRBV19 with TRBJ2-7; possibly TRBD2 for D (6 bases). V was pared by 3 bases and J by 6 bases, with 12 bases between. Germline CDR1 LNHDA, CDR2 SQIVND (reference sequence). The CDR3 runs 13 residues. The CDR3 loop reads CASSMTRDGEQYF. CDR3 sequence (DNA): TGTGCCAGTAGTATGACTAGGGACGGCGAGCAGTACTTC.

Details on this clonotype: Sequence at one end of the junction differs from germline and may be a read error. The chain recombines TRBV20-1 with TRBJ1-2; maybe TRBD1 (6 bases). CDR3 length: 11 amino acids. The germline V gene encodes CDR1 DFQATT and CDR2 SNEGSKA (reference sequence). The CDR3 loop is CSARGLDNYAF. The CDR3 DNA reads TGCAGTGCCAGGGGCTTAGACAACTATGCCTTC.

The chain combines TRBV7-9 with TRBJ2-7, with D perhaps assigned TRBD1 or TRBD2 (5 bases each). From germline, CDR1 is SEHNR and CDR2 FQNEAQ (reference sequence). The CDR3 is made up of 15 amino acids. The germline V and J ends were trimmed by 0 bases and 2 bases, with 11 bases remaining between them. CDR3 DNA: TGTGCCAGCAGCTTAGCGGGGGAATCCACCTACGAGCAGTACTTC. It codes for CASSLAGESTYEQYF. The whole variable domain, remainder taken from reference TRBV7-9 and TRBJ2-7, is DTGVSQNPRHKITKRGQNVTFRCDPISEHNRLYWYRQTLGQGPEFLTYFQNEAQLEKSRLLSDRFSAERPKGSFSTLEIQRTEQGDSAMYLCASSLAGESTYEQYFGPGTRLTVT.

This clonotype was seen at least ten times. This chain connects TRBV4-2 to TRBJ1-1; D gene uncertain. V was shortened by 1 base and J by 2 bases, with 8 bases between the two germline ends. The CDR3 has 14 amino acids. Per the germline V gene, CDR1 is LGHNA and CDR2 is YNFKEQ. CDR3 coding DNA: TGTGCCAGCAGCCAAGGGGTGGGCAACACTGAAGCTTTCTTT. The encoded protein is CASSQGVGNTEAFF.

Details on this clonotype: Sequence at one end of the junction differs from germline and may be a read error. CDR3 DNA: TGCGCCAGCAGCCCTCAGGGGGCCGCCGGGGAGCCGTTTTTT. Translation gives CASSPQGAAGEPFF. The chain carries TRBV5-1 and TRBJ2-2, with TRBD1 matching over 8 bases. Germline lookup yields CDR1 SGHRS and CDR2 YFSETQ. There are 14 residues in the CDR3.

Ten or more counts support this clonotype. This chain links TRBV6-5 with TRBJ2-2; D possibly uses TRBD1 or TRBD2 (5 bases each). With 5 bases removed from V and 2 bases from J, the gap between germline ends came to 12 bases. CDR1 MNHEY and CDR2 SVGAGI come from the germline V gene. The CDR3 totals 15 residues. Here the CDR3 reads CASSHTGPNTGELFF. In DNA form, the CDR3 reads TGTGCCAGCAGTCACACGGGACCCAACACCGGGGAGCTGTTTTTT.

Comments on this clonotype: It is likely a read error, because the conserved phenylalanine at the end of the CDR3 is missing. The DNA is omitted, as the CDR3 cannot be located on it reliably, and the CDR3 follows TCRdb's listing. V usage is TRBV2 and J usage is TRBJ2-7; TRBD1 is the table's D call and was not checked against the DNA. The V gene's germline CDR1 is SNHLY and CDR2 FYNNEI. Inclusive of both ends, the CDR3 amounts to 12 amino acids. The CDR3 sequence: CASSQRHWDEYY.

The chain links TRBV7-7 to TRBJ1-6; no firm D call. CDR1 and CDR2 from the germline V gene are SSHAT and FNYEAQ (reference sequence). V lost 5 bases and J lost 19, with 27 bases in between. The CDR3 loop spans 15 amino acids. The CDR3: CASSARPSGEKLFHF. The CDR3 DNA sequence: TGTGCCAGCAGCGCCCGCCCCTCGGGTGAAAAACTGTTTCACTTT.

The chain employs TRBV7-4 and TRBJ1-1; no clear D. Trimming took off 5 bases at V and 5 bases at J, with 15 bases between the two ends. This CDR3 is built from 14 residues. CDR1 and CDR2 from the germline V gene are SGHVT and SQSDAQ. CDR3 coding DNA: TGTGCCAGCAGCCAAGATCAAGCCTCAACTGAAGCTTTCTTT. Translation gives CASSQDQASTEAFF. Using reference TRBV7-4 and TRBJ1-1 for the parts outside the CDR3, the full variable domain is GAGVSQSPRYKVAKRGRDVALRCDSISGHVTLYWYRQTLGQGSEVLTYSQSDAQRDKSGRPSGRFSAERPERSVSTLKIQRTEQGDSAVYLCASSQDQASTEAFFGQGTRLTVV.

CDR3 sequence reads: CASSQGLAPFGTDTQYF. In DNA, the CDR3 is TGCGCCAGCAGCCAAGGGTTAGCACCTTTCGGGACAGATACGCAGTATTTT. This chain connects TRBV4-3 to TRBJ2-3, with D unclear. This CDR3 spans 17 amino acids. The V gene lost 1 base and the J gene lost 3 bases, with 17 bases spanning the gap. Per the germline V gene, CDR1 is LGHNA and CDR2 is YSLEER.